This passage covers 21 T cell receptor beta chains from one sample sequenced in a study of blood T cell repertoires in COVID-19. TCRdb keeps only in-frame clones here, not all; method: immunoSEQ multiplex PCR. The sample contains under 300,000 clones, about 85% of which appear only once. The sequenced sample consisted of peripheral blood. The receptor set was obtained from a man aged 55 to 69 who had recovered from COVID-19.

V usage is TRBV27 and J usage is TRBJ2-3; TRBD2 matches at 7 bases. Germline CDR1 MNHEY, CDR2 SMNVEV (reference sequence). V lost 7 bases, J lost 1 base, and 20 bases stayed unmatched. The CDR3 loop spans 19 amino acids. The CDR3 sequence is CASNNSPRGTPLRTDTQYF. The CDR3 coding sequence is TGTGCCAGCAACAACTCCCCGCGGGGGACGCCCCTCCGCACAGATACGCAGTATTTT.

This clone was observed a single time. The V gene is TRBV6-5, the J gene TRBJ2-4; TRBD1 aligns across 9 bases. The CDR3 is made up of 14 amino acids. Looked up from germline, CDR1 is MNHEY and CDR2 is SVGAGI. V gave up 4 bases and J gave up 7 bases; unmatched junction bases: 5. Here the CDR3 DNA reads TGTGCCAGCAGTTGGACAGGGGAAGGGAACATTCAGTACTTC. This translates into CASSWTGEGNIQYF.

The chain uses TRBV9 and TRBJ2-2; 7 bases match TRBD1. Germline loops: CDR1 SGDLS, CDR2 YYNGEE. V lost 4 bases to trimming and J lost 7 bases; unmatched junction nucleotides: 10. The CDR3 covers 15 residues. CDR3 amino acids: CASSPMTGIVGELFF. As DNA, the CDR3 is TGTGCCAGCAGCCCGATGACAGGGATCGTCGGGGAGCTGTTTTTT.

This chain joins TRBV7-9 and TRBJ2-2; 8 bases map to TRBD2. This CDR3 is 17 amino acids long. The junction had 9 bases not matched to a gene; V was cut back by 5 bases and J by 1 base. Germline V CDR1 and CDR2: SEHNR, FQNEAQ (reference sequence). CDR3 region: CASSLPQGLGNTGELFF. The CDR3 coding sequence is TGTGCCAGCAGCCTACCCCAGGGACTAGGGAACACCGGGGAGCTGTTTTTT.

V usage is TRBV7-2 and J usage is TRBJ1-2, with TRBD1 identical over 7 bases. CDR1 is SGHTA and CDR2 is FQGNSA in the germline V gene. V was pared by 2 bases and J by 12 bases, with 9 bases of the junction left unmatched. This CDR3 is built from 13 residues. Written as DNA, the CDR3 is TGTGCCAGCAGCTTACGATCCGGCACAGGGGACACCTTC. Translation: CASSLRSGTGDTF.

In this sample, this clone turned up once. DNA of the CDR3: TGTGCCAGCAGTGGAGGGACCTACGAGCAGTACTTC. Translating gives CASSGGTYEQYF. This chain connects TRBV12-3 or TRBV12-4 to TRBJ2-7; D perhaps matches TRBD2 (6 bases). This CDR3 is 12 amino acids long. V was shortened by 5 bases and J by 2 bases, with 7 bases between the two germline ends.

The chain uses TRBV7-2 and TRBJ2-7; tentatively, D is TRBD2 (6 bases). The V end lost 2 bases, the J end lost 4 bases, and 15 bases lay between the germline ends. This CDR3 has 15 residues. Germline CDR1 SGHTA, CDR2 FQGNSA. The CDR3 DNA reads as TGTGCCAGCAGCTTAATTGGACGGGGGTTGTACGAGCAGTACTTC. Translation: CASSLIGRGLYEQYF.

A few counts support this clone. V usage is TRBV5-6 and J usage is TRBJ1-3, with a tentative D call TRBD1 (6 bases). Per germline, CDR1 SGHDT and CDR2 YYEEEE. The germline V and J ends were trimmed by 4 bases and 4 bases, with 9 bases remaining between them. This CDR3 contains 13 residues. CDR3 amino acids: CASSRDIGNTIYF. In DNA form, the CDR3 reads TGTGCCAGCAGCCGGGACATAGGAAACACCATATATTTT.

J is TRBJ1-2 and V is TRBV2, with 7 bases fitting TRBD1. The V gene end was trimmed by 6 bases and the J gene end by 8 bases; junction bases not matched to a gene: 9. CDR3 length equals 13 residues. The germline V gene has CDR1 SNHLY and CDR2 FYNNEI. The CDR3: CASRGGQLVGYTF. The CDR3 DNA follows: TGTGCCAGCAGGGGGGGACAGCTGGTCGGCTACACCTTC.

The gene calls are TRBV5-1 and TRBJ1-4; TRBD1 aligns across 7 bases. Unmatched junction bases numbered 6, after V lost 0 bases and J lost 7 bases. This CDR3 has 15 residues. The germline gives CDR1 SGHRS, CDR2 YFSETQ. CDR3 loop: CASSLDVRGSEKLFF. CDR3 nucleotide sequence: TGCGCCAGCAGCTTGGACGTCAGGGGGAGTGAAAAACTGTTTTTT.

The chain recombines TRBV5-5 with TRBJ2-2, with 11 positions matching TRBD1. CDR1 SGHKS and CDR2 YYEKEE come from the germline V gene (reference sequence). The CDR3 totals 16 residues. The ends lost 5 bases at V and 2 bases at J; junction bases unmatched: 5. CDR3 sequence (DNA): TGTGCCAGCAGTAAGGACAGGGGGCAAAACACCGGGGAGCTGTTTTTT. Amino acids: CASSKDRGQNTGELFF.

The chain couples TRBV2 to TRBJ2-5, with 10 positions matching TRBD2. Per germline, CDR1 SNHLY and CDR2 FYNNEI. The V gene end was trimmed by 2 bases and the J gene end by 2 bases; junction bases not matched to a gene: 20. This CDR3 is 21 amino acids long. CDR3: CASSERERLAGNHVRQETQYF. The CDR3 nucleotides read TGTGCCAGCAGTGAACGGGAAAGACTAGCGGGTAACCACGTAAGGCAAGAGACCCAGTACTTC.

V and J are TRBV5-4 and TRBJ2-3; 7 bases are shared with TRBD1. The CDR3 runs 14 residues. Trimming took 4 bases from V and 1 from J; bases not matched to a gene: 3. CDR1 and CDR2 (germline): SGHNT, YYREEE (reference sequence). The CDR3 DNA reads TGTGCCAGCAGCCTTGGGACAGGCACAGATACGCAGTATTTT. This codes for CASSLGTGTDTQYF.

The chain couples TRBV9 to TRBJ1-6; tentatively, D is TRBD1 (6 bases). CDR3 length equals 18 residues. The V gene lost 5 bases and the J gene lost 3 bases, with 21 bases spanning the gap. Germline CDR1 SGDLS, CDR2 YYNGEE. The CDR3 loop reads CASRPPSADSFYNSPLHF. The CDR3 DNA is TGTGCCAGCAGACCGCCTTCTGCGGACAGTTTCTATAATTCACCCCTCCACTTT.

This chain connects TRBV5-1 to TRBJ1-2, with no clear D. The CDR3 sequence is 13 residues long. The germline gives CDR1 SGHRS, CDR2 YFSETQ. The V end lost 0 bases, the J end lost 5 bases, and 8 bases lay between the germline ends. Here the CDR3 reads CASSLGAWYGYTF. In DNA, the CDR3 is TGCGCCAGCAGCTTGGGGGCTTGGTATGGCTACACCTTC.

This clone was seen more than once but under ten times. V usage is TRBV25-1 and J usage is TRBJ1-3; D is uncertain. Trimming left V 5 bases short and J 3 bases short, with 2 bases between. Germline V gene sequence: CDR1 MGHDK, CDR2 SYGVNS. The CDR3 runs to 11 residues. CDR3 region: CASSLGNTIYF. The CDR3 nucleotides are TGTGCCAGCAGTCTTGGAAACACCATATATTTT.

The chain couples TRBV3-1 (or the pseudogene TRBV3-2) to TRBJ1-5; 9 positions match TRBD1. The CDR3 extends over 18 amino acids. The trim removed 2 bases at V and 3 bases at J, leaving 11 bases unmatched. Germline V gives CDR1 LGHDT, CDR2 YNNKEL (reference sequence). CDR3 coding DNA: TGTGCCAGCAGCCAAAGACCCGGGACAGGGTACTACAATCAGCCCCAGCATTTT. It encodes CASSQRPGTGYYNQPQHF.

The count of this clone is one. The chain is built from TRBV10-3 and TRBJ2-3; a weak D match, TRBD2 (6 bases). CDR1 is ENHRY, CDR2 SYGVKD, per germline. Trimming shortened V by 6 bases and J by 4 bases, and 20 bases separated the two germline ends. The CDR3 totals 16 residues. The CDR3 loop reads CAISGIGGVLSDTQYF. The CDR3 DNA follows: TGTGCCATCAGCGGGATCGGCGGGGTCTTATCAGATACGCAGTATTTT.

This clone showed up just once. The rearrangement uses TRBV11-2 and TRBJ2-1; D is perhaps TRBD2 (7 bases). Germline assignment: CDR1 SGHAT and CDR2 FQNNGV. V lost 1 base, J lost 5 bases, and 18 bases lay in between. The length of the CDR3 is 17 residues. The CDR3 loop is CASSLAFTGTTHNEQFF. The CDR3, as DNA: TGTGCCAGCAGCTTAGCATTTACAGGGACTACCCACAATGAGCAGTTCTTC.

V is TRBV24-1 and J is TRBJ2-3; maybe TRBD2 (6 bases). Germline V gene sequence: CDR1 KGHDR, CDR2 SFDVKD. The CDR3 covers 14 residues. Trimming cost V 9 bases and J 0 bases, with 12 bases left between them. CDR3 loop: CATRGRGSTDTQYF. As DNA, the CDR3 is TGTGCCACCCGGGGGAGAGGCAGCACAGATACGCAGTATTTT.

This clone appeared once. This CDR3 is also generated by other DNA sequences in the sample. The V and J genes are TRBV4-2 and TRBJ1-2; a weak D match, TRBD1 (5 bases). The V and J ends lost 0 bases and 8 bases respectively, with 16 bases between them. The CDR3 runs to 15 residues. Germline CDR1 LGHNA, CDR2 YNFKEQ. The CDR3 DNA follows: TGTGCCAGCAGCCAAGATTTTGGGGGGGAAGGAGGCTACACCTTC. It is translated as CASSQDFGGEGGYTF.